This TCR beta chain stems from a study of blood T cell repertoires in COVID-19. The germline gives CDR1 SGHRS, CDR2 YFSETQ. The ends lost 4 bases at V and 3 bases at J; junction bases unmatched: 10. This CDR3 spans 15 amino acids. Authors' data handling: The authors estimated nucleated cell counts from reference gene primer amplification. Generated by immunoSEQ multiplex PCR, the TCRdb table keeps only in-frame clones and is missing some. V and J calls and clone size are given by that table; D and trimming were obtained from the DNA. This sample carries around 300,000 clones, 70% to 90% of them seen once, and the ten largest clones take 11%.

This chain connects TRBV5-1 to TRBJ2-7; 7 nucleotides line up with TRBD1. Material for sequencing was peripheral blood. This TCR came from a woman between 70 and 85 years old with acute or convalescent COVID-19. The CDR3 spells CASSNQDRFRYEQYF. CDR3 bases: TGCGCCAGCAGCAACCAGGACAGGTTCCGCTACGAGCAGTACTTC. The full variable domain, its missing parts supplied by reference TRBV5-1 and TRBJ2-7, is KAGVTQTPRYLIKTRGQQVTLSCSPISGHRSVSWYQQTPGQGLQFLFEYFSETQRNKGNFPGRFSGRQFSNSRSEMNVSTLELGDSALYLCASSNQDRFRYEQYFGPGTRLTVT.